The next 30 T cell receptor beta chains were all read from a single sample in a study of T cell repertoires in cytomegalovirus infection. TCRdb re-analysed the reads in MiXCR, keeping a single row per CDR3 protein. The sample yields fewer than 350,000 distinct CDR3 sequences, more than 8% seen once. The sample taken for sequencing was PBMCs. The source is a human donor in good health (CMV status not recorded). Some clones in this sample may be carry-over from other donors' samples.

This chain connects TRBV7-6 to TRBJ2-1; 8 bases map to TRBD1. The germline V gene encodes CDR1 SGHVS and CDR2 FNYEAQ. This CDR3 spans 12 amino acids. J gave up 12 bases and V 8 bases, and 9 bases lay outside the gene matches. CDR3 bases: TGTGCCAGCGGACTGGACAGGGCGGGGCAGTTCTTC. This sequence encodes CASGLDRAGQFF.

The chain recombines TRBV3-1 with TRBJ2-5; D gene ambiguous. Trimming cost V 0 bases and J 5 bases, with 4 bases left between them. The V gene's germline CDR1 is LGHDT and CDR2 YNNKEL (reference sequence). The CDR3 extends over 12 amino acids. The CDR3 DNA reads as TGTGCCAGCAGCCAAGAAGAGGAGACCCAGTACTTC. This gives the protein CASSQEEETQYF.

This clonotype was seen repeatedly, ten times or more. The chain combines TRBV12-3 or TRBV12-4 with TRBJ2-5, with D possibly TRBD1 on 6 matching bases. The V end was cut by 7 bases, the J end by 4 bases, with 10 bases between. The CDR3 runs 12 residues. Here the CDR3 DNA reads TGTGCCAGCATGGGGGCGGCAGAGACCCAGTACTTC. This encodes CASMGAAETQYF.

The rearrangement links TRBV24-1 to TRBJ2-7; D is possibly TRBD1 (6 bases). This CDR3 is 15 amino acids long. From germline, CDR1 is KGHDR and CDR2 SFDVKD. V gave up 4 bases and J gave up 1 base, with 13 bases separating them. The DNA of the CDR3 is TGTGCCACCAGTGAACTACCAGGGGTTTCCTACGAGCAGTACTTC. As protein: CATSELPGVSYEQYF.

Worth noting for this clonotype: A much more abundant neighbour one base away suggests this may be a read error. The gene calls are TRBV7-6 and TRBJ2-2; maybe TRBD1 (6 bases). The CDR3 covers 15 residues. Germline V gene sequence: CDR1 SGHVS, CDR2 FNYEAQ. V was pared by 6 bases and J by 6 bases, with 17 bases between. CDR3: CASRQTGIYAGELFF. CDR3 sequence (DNA): TGTGCCAGCAGGCAAACAGGGATTTACGCCGGGGAGCTGTTTTTT.

This clonotype has a count of ten or more. The CDR3 DNA reads as TGTGCCAGCAGCCAGCACAGGGGGTTAGTGGGGGCCAACGTCCTGACTTTC. Amino acids: CASSQHRGLVGANVLTF. V gene TRBV7-2 combines with J gene TRBJ2-6; TRBD1 agrees at 8 bases. The V gene's germline CDR1 is SGHTA and CDR2 FQGNSA. V was pared by 5 bases and J by 4 bases, with 10 bases of the junction left unmatched. CDR3 length equals 17 residues.

On this clonotype itself: The junction differs from germline at one of its ends, possibly a read error. The chain joins TRBV5-1 to TRBJ2-7; D call uncertain. Per the germline V gene, CDR1 is SGHRS and CDR2 is YFSETQ. The CDR3 is made up of 13 amino acids. CDR3 region: CASSLDPPGARDF. CDR3 coding DNA: TGCGCCAGCAGCTTGGACCCCCCCGGCGCCCGAGACTTC.

This clonotype was counted at least ten times. The V and J genes are TRBV7-6 and TRBJ2-1; 11 bases are a match to TRBD2. V lost 5 bases, J lost 4 bases, and 10 bases stayed unmatched. This CDR3 comprises 17 residues. Germline assignment: CDR1 SGHVS and CDR2 FNYEAQ. The CDR3 coding sequence is TGTGCCAGCAGCAATATCGGACTAGCGGGTATATACAATGAGCAGTTCTTC. As protein: CASSNIGLAGIYNEQFF.

The CDR3 sequence is CASSLVRGVQHEQFF. In DNA form, the CDR3 reads TGTGCCAGCAGCTTAGTCCGTGGGGTACAGCATGAGCAGTTCTTC. The rearrangement links TRBV11-2 to TRBJ2-1; D is unresolved. The CDR3 is made up of 15 amino acids. The germline gives CDR1 SGHAT, CDR2 FQNNGV. V was shortened by 1 base and J by 8 bases, with 15 bases between the two germline ends.

This clonotype was detected many times. The rearrangement uses TRBV6-5 and TRBJ2-3; 13 nucleotides line up with TRBD2. CDR1 and CDR2 (germline): MNHEY, SVGAGI. V dropped 2 bases and J dropped 5; count of bases not matched to a gene: 4. This CDR3 is 16 amino acids long. CDR3 in amino acids: CASSYPGLAGEDTQYF. In nucleotides, the CDR3 is TGTGCCAGCAGTTACCCCGGACTAGCGGGGGAAGATACGCAGTATTTT.

This chain joins TRBV11-1 and TRBJ1-1; D uncertain. CDR1 and CDR2 from the germline V gene are SGHAT and FQDESV (reference sequence). V lost 4 bases and J lost 1, with 10 bases in between. CDR3 length: 14 residues. DNA of the CDR3: TGTGCCAGCAGCTCCCGCAGGCAGAACACTGAAGCTTTCTTT. It encodes CASSSRRQNTEAFF.

The rearrangement joins TRBV7-9 to TRBJ2-7; the D gene is possibly TRBD2 (6 bases). This CDR3 is built from 15 residues. CDR1 is SEHNR and CDR2 is FQNEAQ in the germline V gene (reference sequence). Trimming took 4 bases from V and 3 from J, leaving 16 bases between them. DNA for the CDR3: TGTGCCAGCAGCTCCCGCCCGGAGGGCAACTACGAGCAGTACTTC. It encodes CASSSRPEGNYEQYF. The whole variable domain, filled in from reference TRBV7-9 and TRBJ2-7, reads DTGVSQNPRHKITKRGQNVTFRCDPISEHNRLYWYRQTLGQGPEFLTYFQNEAQLEKSRLLSDRFSAERPKGSFSTLEIQRTEQGDSAMYLCASSSRPEGNYEQYFGPGTRLTVT.

The rearrangement uses TRBV20-1 and TRBJ1-4; D is unresolved. Trimming removed 4 bases at V and 12 bases at J, with 9 bases between. The germline V gene has CDR1 DFQATT and CDR2 SNEGSKA (reference sequence). CDR3 size: 10 residues. For the CDR3, the DNA is TGCAGTGCTACCCACCAAGAACTGTTTTTT. Translating it yields CSATHQELFF.

This clonotype was detected a few times. The V gene is TRBV6-1, the J gene TRBJ2-7; TRBD1 aligns across 7 bases. V shed 5 bases, J shed 5 bases, and the junction held 9 bases outside the gene matches. Looked up from germline, CDR1 is MNHNS and CDR2 is SASEGT. The CDR3 consists of 14 residues. The CDR3 bases are TGTGCCAGCAGTCCTCGGACAGGAGCCGACGAGCAGTACTTC. Protein product: CASSPRTGADEQYF.

This clonotype appeared many times. An end of the junction differs from the germline gene, which may be a read error. V is TRBV5-6 and J is TRBJ2-7, with 8 bases matching TRBD1. From germline, CDR1 is SGHDT and CDR2 YYEEEE. The CDR3 totals 14 residues. The CDR3 sequence is CASSLGDRTLTRSF. For the CDR3, the DNA is TGTGCCAGCAGCTTGGGGGACAGGACTCTAACGCGAAGCTTC.

This clonotype was counted at least ten times. This chain joins TRBV7-8 and TRBJ2-3, with TRBD1 as a possible D gene (5 bases). CDR3 length equals 15 residues. V was cut by 5 bases and J by 0 bases, with 12 bases left in between. The germline gives CDR1 SGHVS, CDR2 FQNEAQ. The DNA of the CDR3 is TGTGCCAGCAGCAGAAACAGGCTAAGCACAGATACGCAGTATTTT. This translates into CASSRNRLSTDTQYF. The whole variable domain, remainder taken from reference TRBV7-8 and TRBJ2-3, is GAGVSQSPRYKVAKRGQDVALRCDPISGHVSLFWYQQALGQGPEFLTYFQNEAQLDKSGLPSDRFFAERPEGSVSTLKIQRTQQEDSAVYLCASSRNRLSTDTQYFGPGTRLTVL.

This sequence joins TRBV7-2 and TRBJ2-7; D gene uncertain. The V end lost 7 bases, the J end lost 3 bases, and 13 bases lay between the germline ends. Germline V gene sequence: CDR1 SGHTA, CDR2 FQGNSA. The CDR3 contains 13 residues. The CDR3 region has the DNA TGTGCCAGCACTCAGCGTTACTTCTACGAGCAGTACTTC. It codes for CASTQRYFYEQYF.

The chain is built from TRBV20-1 and TRBJ2-3; 9 bases are a match to TRBD2. V was clipped by 6 bases and J by 5 bases; unmatched bases: 12. CDR3 length: 15 residues. From germline, CDR1 is DFQATT and CDR2 SNEGSKA (reference sequence). CDR3 bases: TGCAGTGCGACCAATATGGCTAGCGGGGAAGATACGCAGTATTTT. The encoded protein is CSATNMASGEDTQYF.

The J gene is TRBJ1-6, the V gene TRBV27, with D unclear. Trimming removed 7 bases at V and 6 bases at J, with 10 bases between. Germline V gene sequence: CDR1 MNHEY, CDR2 SMNVEV (reference sequence). The CDR3 is made up of 13 amino acids. The CDR3 DNA follows: TGTGCCAGCAAAACTGGTTTTAATTCACCCCTCCACTTT. Translation: CASKTGFNSPLHF.

V gene TRBV7-2 combines with J gene TRBJ2-7; D possibly corresponds to TRBD2 (6 bases). Per germline, CDR1 SGHTA and CDR2 FQGNSA. V lost 5 bases to trimming and J lost 4 bases, with 12 bases between them. The CDR3 is made up of 13 amino acids. The CDR3 reads CASSGGTSYEQYF. In DNA, the CDR3 is TGTGCCAGCAGCGGAGGGACGTCTTACGAGCAGTACTTC.

A few counts support this clonotype. V is TRBV6-2 or TRBV6-3 and J is TRBJ2-7, with 9 positions matching TRBD2. The V gene end was trimmed by 0 bases and the J gene end by 4 bases; junction bases not matched to a gene: 7. There are 16 residues in the CDR3. In germline, CDR1 is MNHEY, CDR2 SVGEGT. CDR3 DNA sequence: TGTGCCAGCAGTTACTCGAGCCTAGCGGGAATGTACGAGCAGTACTTC. Translating gives CASSYSSLAGMYEQYF.

This clonotype was counted ten times or more. This chain links TRBV20-1 with TRBJ2-1, with TRBD2 matching over 8 bases. This CDR3 has 15 amino acids. V lost 5 bases and J lost 6; bases outside the gene matches: 12. The V gene's germline CDR1 is DFQATT and CDR2 SNEGSKA (reference sequence). The CDR3: CSAEHPGTSVNEQFF. For the CDR3, the DNA is TGCAGTGCTGAGCACCCGGGGACTAGTGTCAATGAGCAGTTCTTC.

The chain uses TRBV7-3 and TRBJ2-1, with unresolved D. V lost 5 bases and J lost 5, with 10 bases in between. This CDR3 spans 13 amino acids. Germline V lookup: CDR1 SGHTA, CDR2 FQGTGA. This chain's CDR3 is CASSPGPNNEQFF. CDR3 nucleotide sequence: TGTGCCAGCAGCCCCGGCCCTAACAATGAGCAGTTCTTC. Full variable domain (remainder filled in from reference TRBV7-3 and TRBJ2-1): GAGVSQTPSNKVTEKGKYVELRCDPISGHTALYWYRQSLGQGPEFLIYFQGTGAADDSGLPNDRFFAVRPEGSVSTLKIQRTERGDSAVYLCASSPGPNNEQFFGPGTRLTVL.

V gene TRBV3-1 combines with J gene TRBJ1-1, with D hard to call. V lost 0 bases to trimming and J lost 8 bases, with 16 bases between them. This CDR3 contains 15 residues. Germline V lookup: CDR1 LGHDT, CDR2 YNNKEL (reference sequence). Here the CDR3 reads CASSQDSGRIREAFF. The CDR3 bases are TGTGCCAGCAGCCAAGATTCGGGGAGGATCCGAGAAGCTTTCTTT.

The chain joins TRBV28 to TRBJ2-3; D gene unclear. Per germline, CDR1 MDHEN and CDR2 SYDVKM. The CDR3 runs to 20 residues. Deletions cut 6 bases from V and 1 base from J, with 29 bases between. Written as DNA, the CDR3 is TGTGCCAGCAGCCTACTTCCAAGGGTGGGGAATGTACACGGCACAGATACGCAGTATTTT. Its translation: CASSLLPRVGNVHGTDTQYF. The full variable domain, rest sourced from reference TRBV28 and TRBJ2-3, is DVKVTQSSRYLVKRTGEKVFLECVQDMDHENMFWYRQDPGLGLRLIYFSYDVKMKEKGDIPEGYSVSREKKERFSLILESASTNQTSMYLCASSLLPRVGNVHGTDTQYFGPGTRLTVL.

The chain has TRBV10-3 and TRBJ2-5; TRBD1 is a possible D gene (6 bases). The CDR3 contains 14 residues. V was clipped by 6 bases and J by 5 bases, with 16 bases between them. Germline loops: CDR1 ENHRY, CDR2 SYGVKD. For the CDR3, the DNA is TGTGCCATCAGCTTTGGGACAATCGGGGAGACCCAGTACTTC. It specifies CAISFGTIGETQYF.

This clonotype came up many times. The chain uses TRBV7-2 and TRBJ2-5; D is ambiguous. Germline CDR1 reads SGHTA; CDR2 reads FQGNSA. The CDR3 sequence is 13 residues long. V was trimmed by 2 bases and J by 2 bases, leaving 6 bases between them. The CDR3 loop is CASSLFSQETQYF. The CDR3 DNA is TGTGCCAGCAGCTTATTTTCACAAGAGACCCAGTACTTC.

This clonotype turned up a few times. The V gene is TRBV7-2, the J gene TRBJ2-3; tentative D call: TRBD1 (6 bases). The V end was cut by 6 bases, the J end by 1 base, with 14 bases between. There are 15 residues in the CDR3. Per the germline V gene, CDR1 is SGHTA and CDR2 is FQGNSA. CDR3: CASSHDRMRTDTQYF. CDR3 coding DNA: TGTGCCAGCAGTCACGACAGGATGCGCACAGATACGCAGTATTTT.

This clonotype was counted between two and nine times. The chain joins TRBV7-3 to TRBJ2-1; 10 nucleotides match TRBD2. The CDR3 is 15 residues long. Germline V lookup: CDR1 SGHTA, CDR2 FQGTGA. With V trimmed by 5 bases and J by 4 bases, 5 bases remained unmatched. CDR3: CASSASSGGYNEQFF. In DNA, the CDR3 is TGTGCCAGCAGCGCCTCTAGCGGGGGATACAATGAGCAGTTCTTC. Full variable domain (missing parts from reference TRBV7-3 and TRBJ2-1): GAGVSQTPSNKVTEKGKYVELRCDPISGHTALYWYRQSLGQGPEFLIYFQGTGAADDSGLPNDRFFAVRPEGSVSTLKIQRTERGDSAVYLCASSASSGGYNEQFFGPGTRLTVL.

The table lists this clonotype with many counts. The chain joins TRBV7-2 to TRBJ2-7; a weak D match, TRBD1 (6 bases). From germline, CDR1 is SGHTA and CDR2 FQGNSA. The CDR3 length is 13 residues. V was pared by 5 bases and J by 13 bases, with 21 bases between. The CDR3 reads CASSHPYGDKLYF. The DNA of the CDR3 is TGTGCCAGCAGCCACCCTTATGGGGACAAGTTATACTTC.